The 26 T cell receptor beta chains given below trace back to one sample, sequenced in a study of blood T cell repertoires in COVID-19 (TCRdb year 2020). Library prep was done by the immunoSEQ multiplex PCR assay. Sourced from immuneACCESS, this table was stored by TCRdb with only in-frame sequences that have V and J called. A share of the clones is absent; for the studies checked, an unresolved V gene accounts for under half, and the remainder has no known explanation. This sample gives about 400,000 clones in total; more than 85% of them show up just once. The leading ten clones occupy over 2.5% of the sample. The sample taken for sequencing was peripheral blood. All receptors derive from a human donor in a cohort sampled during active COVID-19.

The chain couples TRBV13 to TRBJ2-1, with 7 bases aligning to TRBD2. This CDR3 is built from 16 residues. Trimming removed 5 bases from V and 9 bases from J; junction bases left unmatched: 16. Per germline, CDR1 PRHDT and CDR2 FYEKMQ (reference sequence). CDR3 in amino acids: CASSDGREEGKSEQFF. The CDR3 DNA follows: TGTGCCAGCAGCGACGGCCGGGAGGAAGGTAAAAGTGAGCAGTTCTTC.

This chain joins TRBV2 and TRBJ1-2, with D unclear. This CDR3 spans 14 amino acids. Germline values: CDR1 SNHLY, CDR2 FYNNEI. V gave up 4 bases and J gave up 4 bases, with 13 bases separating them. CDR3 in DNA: TGTGCCAGCAGTGTCGCCTACAGCAGCTATGGCTACACCTTC. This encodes CASSVAYSSYGYTF.

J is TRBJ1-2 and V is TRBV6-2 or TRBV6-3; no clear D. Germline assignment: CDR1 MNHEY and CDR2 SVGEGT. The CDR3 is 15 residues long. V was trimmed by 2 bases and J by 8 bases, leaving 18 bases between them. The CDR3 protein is CASSYLSTAREGYTF. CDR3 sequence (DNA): TGTGCCAGCAGTTACCTTTCGACCGCGCGGGAAGGCTACACCTTC.

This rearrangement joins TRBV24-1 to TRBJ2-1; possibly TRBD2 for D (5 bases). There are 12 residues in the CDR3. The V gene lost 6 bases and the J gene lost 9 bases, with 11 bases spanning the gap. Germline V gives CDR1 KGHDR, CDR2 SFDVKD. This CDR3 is CATSLGGGEQFF. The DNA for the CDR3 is TGTGCCACCAGTCTAGGCGGAGGTGAGCAGTTCTTC.

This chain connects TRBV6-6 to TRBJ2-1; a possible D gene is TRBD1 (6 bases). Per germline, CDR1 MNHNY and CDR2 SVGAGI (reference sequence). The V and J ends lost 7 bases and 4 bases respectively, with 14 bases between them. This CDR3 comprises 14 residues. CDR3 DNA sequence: TGTGCCAGCAACACACCAGGGACATACAATGAGCAGTTCTTC. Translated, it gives CASNTPGTYNEQFF.

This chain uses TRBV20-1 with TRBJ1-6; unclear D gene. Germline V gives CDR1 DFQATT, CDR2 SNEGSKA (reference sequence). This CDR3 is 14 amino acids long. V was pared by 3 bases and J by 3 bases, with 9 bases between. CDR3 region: CSASGLSYNSPLHF. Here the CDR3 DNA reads TGCAGTGCTAGTGGGCTCAGCTATAATTCACCCCTCCACTTT.

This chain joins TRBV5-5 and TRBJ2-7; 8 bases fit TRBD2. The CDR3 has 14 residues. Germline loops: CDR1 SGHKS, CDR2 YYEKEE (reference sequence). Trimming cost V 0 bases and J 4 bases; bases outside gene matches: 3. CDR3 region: CASSLVQREYEQYF. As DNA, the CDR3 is TGTGCCAGCAGCTTGGTCCAGCGGGAGTACGAGCAGTACTTC.

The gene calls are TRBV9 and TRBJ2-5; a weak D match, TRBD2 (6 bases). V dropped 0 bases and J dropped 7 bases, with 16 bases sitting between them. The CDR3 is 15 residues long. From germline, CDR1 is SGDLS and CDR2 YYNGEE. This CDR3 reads CASSVVAGTGGTQYF. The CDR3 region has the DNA TGTGCCAGCAGCGTAGTCGCAGGGACCGGGGGGACCCAGTACTTC.

The CDR3 loop reads CASRDINTGELFF. CDR3 bases: TGTGCCAGCCGGGACATAAACACCGGGGAGCTGTTTTTT. The chain combines TRBV28 with TRBJ2-2; TRBD1 might be the D (6 bases). CDR3 length: 13 amino acids. V was pared by 8 bases and J by 2 bases, with 9 bases between. Germline CDR1 reads MDHEN; CDR2 reads SYDVKM.

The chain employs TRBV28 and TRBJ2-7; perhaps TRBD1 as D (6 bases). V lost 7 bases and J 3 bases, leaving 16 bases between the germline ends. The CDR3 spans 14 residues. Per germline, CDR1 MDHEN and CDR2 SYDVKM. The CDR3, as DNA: TGTGCCAGCAACAACCCAGGGGCTAGCTACGAGCAGTACTTC. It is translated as CASNNPGASYEQYF.

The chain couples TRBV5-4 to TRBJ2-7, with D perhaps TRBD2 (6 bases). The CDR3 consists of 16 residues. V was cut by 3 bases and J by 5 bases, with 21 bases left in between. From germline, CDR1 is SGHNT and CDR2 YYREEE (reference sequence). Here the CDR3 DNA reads TGTGCCAGCAGCTCAAGACTTAGCGGTCCCCTGGACGAGCAGTACTTC. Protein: CASSSRLSGPLDEQYF.

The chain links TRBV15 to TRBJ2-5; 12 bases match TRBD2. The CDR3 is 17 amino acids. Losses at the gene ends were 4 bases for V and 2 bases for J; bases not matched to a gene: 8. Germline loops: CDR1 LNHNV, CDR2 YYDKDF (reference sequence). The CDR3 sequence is CATSTLAGGRGQETQYF. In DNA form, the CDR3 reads TGTGCCACCAGCACCCTAGCGGGGGGGCGTGGTCAAGAGACCCAGTACTTC.

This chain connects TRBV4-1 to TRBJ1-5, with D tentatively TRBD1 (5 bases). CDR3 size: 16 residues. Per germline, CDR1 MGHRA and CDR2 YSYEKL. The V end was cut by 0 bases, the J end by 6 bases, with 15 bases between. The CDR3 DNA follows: TGCGCCAGCAGCCAAGATCTTGGGGTGGGGGGTCAGCCCCAGCATTTT. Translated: CASSQDLGVGGQPQHF.

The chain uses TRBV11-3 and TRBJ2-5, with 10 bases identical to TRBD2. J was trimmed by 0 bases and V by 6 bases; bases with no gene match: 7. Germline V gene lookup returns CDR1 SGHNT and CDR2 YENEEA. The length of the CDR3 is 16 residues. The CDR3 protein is CASSRTSGSHQETQYF. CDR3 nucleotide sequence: TGTGCCAGCAGTAGGACTAGCGGATCTCACCAAGAGACCCAGTACTTC.

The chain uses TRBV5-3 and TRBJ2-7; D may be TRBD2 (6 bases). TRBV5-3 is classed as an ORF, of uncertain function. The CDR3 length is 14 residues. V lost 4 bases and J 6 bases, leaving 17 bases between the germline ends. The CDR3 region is CARSPLTGDGEQYF. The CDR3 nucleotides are TGTGCCAGAAGCCCGCTGACGGGAGATGGCGAGCAGTACTTC.

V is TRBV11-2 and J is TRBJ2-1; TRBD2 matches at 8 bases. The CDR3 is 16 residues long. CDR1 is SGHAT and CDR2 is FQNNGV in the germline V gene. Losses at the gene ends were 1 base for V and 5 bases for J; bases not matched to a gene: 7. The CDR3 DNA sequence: TGTGCCAGCAGCTTAGTGCCTGAGCGGGAGAACAATGAGCAGTTCTTC. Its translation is CASSLVPERENNEQFF.

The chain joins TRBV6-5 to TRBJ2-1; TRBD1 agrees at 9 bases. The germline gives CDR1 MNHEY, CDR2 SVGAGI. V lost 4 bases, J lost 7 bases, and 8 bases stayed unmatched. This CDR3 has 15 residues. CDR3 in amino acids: CASSLYRDRDNEQFF. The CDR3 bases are TGTGCCAGCAGTTTATACCGGGACAGGGATAATGAGCAGTTCTTC.

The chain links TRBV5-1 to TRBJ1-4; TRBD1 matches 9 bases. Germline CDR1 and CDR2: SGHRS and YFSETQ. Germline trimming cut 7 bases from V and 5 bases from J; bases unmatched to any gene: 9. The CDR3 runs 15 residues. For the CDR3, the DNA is TGCGCCAGCCGCCTTGACGGGACAGGGAATGAAAAACTGTTTTTT. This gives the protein CASRLDGTGNEKLFF.

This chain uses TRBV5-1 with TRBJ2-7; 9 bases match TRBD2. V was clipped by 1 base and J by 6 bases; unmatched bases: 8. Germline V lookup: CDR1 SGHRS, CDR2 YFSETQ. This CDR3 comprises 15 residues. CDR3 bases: TGCGCCAGCAGCTTGTCTGTTAGCGGGAGTCTCGAGCAGTACTTC. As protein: CASSLSVSGSLEQYF.

The CDR3 is CASSTPQGGNTEAFF. The CDR3 region has the DNA TGTGCCAGCAGTACTCCCCAGGGGGGGAACACTGAAGCTTTCTTT. The chain recombines TRBV6-5 with TRBJ1-1; 7 bases fit TRBD1. Germline V lookup: CDR1 MNHEY, CDR2 SVGAGI. CDR3 length equals 15 residues. V was pared by 5 bases and J by 1 base, with 7 bases of the junction left unmatched.

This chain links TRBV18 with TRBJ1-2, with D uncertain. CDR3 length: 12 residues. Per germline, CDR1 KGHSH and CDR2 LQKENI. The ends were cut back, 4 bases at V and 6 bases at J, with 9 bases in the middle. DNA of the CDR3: TGTGCCAGCTCACGCCCGCCGGATGGCTACACCTTC. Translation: CASSRPPDGYTF.

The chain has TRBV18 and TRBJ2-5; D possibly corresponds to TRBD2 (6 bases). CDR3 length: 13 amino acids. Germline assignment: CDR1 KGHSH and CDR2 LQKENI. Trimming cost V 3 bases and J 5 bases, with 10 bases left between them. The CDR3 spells CASSPRGRETQYF. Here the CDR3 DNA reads TGTGCCAGCTCACCCCGAGGGAGGGAGACCCAGTACTTC.

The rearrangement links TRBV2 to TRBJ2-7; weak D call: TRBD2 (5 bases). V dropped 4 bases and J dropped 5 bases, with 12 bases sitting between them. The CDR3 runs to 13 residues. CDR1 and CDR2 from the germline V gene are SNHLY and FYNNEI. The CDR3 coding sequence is TGTGCCAGCAGTGTCCGTTTCGGGGACGAGCAGTACTTC. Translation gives CASSVRFGDEQYF.

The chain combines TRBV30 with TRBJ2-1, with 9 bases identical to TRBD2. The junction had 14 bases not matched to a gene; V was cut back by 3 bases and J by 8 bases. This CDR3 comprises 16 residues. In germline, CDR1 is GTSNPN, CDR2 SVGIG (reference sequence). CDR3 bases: TGTGCCTGGAGGCGGCAGTCGGGACTAGCCTCGTATGAGCAGTTCTTC. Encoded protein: CAWRRQSGLASYEQFF.

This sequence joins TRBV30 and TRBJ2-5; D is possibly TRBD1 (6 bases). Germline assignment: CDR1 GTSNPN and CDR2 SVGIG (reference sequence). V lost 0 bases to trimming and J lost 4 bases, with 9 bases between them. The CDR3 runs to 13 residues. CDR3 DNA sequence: TGTGCCTGGAGTGTGGAAGGGGGAGAGACCCAGTACTTC. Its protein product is CAWSVEGGETQYF.

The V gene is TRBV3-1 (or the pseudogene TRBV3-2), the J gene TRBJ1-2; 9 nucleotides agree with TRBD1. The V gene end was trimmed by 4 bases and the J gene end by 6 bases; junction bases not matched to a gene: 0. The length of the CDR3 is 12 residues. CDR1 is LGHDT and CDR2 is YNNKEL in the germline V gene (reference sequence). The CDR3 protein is CASSRTGDGYTF. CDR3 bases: TGTGCCAGCAGCCGGACAGGGGATGGCTACACCTTC.